This TCR beta chain comes out of a study of blood T cell repertoires in COVID-19. The protocol was immunoSEQ multiplex PCR, while the TCRdb copy is restricted to in-frame clones and leaves out a portion. The repertoire includes about 120,000 clones, approximately 90% of them detected once, and 3% to 4% sits in the top ten. From germline, CDR1 is MNHEY and CDR2 SVGAGI. Losses at the gene ends were 7 bases for V and 9 bases for J; bases not matched to a gene: 8. The CDR3 has 13 residues. This receptor was identified in a woman aged 45-65 years with acute or convalescent COVID-19. Input material: peripheral blood. The V and J genes are TRBV6-5 and TRBJ2-2, with 7 positions matching TRBD2. In nucleotides, the CDR3 is TGTGCCAGCACCTTGACTAGCCCCCGGGAGCTGTTTTTT. This translates into CASTLTSPRELFF.